This T cell receptor (beta chain) was documented in a study of patients and donors after allogeneic stem cell transplantation. This CDR3 is 14 amino acids long. V lost 8 bases to trimming and J lost 7 bases, with 21 bases between them. Germline CDR1 and CDR2: SQVTM and ANQGSEA. A single record per CDR3 protein comes from TCRdb applying MiXCR to the RT-PCR reads. The sample consists of roughly 880,000 distinct CDR3 sequences, about a sixth of them appearing once. Sequencing was carried out using blood, either unsorted or a sorted T cell fraction (not recorded which). The V gene is TRBV29-1, the J gene TRBJ2-1, with TRBD2 as a possible D gene (6 bases). The receptor comes from a human donor who was either an allogeneic HSCT recipient or a stem cell or donor lymphocyte infusion donor (not recorded which). It is not recorded whose cells these are; they may come from a transplant donor. Here the CDR3 reads CSTPRGFAANEQFF. The CDR3 DNA is TGCAGCACCCCCCGGGGGTTCGCGGCTAATGAGCAGTTCTTC.